The TCR beta chain under discussion was sequenced for a study of blood T cell repertoires in COVID-19. Measured with immunoSEQ multiplex PCR; TCRdb has only the in-frame clones, and not every one. The profile covers approximately 48,000 clones, with approximately 85% appearing a single time and around 6% taken by the ten largest. This CDR3 region has 16 residues. Germline V gene sequence: CDR1 MNHEY, CDR2 SMNVEV (reference sequence). The V and J ends lost 4 bases and 4 bases respectively, with 16 bases between them. Sequencing was carried out using peripheral blood. The TCR sequence derives from a man in his 60s with acute or convalescent COVID-19. V usage is TRBV27 and J usage is TRBJ2-2; D uncertain. CDR3 DNA: TGTGCCAGCAGTTGGCTCCGGAGTGGGTCCACCGGGGAGCTGTTTTTT. It specifies CASSWLRSGSTGELFF.